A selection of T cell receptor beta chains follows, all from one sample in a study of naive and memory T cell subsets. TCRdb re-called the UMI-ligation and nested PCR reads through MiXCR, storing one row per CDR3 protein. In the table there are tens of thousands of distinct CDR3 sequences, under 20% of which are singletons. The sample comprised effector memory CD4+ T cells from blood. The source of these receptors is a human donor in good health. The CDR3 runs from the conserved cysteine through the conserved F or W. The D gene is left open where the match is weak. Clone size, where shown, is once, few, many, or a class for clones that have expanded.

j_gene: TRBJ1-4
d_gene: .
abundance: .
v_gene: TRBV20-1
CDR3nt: TGCAGTGCTAGGGCAGGACAGAATGAAAAACTGTTTTTT
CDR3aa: CSARAGQNEKLFF

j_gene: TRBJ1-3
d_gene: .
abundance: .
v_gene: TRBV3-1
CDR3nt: TGTGCCAGCAGCCAAAGGGGCTCTGGAAACACCATATATTTT
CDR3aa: CASSQRGSGNTIYF

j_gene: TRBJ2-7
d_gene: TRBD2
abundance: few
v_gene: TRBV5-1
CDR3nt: TGCGCCAGCAGCGCTCAACCGGGACTAGCGGTTGACGAGCAGTACTTC
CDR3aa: CASSAQPGLAVDEQYF

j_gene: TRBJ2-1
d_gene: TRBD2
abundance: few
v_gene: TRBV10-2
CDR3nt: TGCGCCAGCAGAACTAGCGGGAGTCAGGGTGAGCAGTTCTTC
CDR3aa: CASRTSGSQGEQFF

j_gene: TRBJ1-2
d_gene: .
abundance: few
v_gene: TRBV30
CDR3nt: TGTGCCTGGAGTGCGACAGAAAATGGCTACACCTTC
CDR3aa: CAWSATENGYTF

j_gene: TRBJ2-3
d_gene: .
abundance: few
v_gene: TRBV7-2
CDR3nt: TGTGCCAGCAGCTATGGACTAAGCACAGATACGCAGTATTTT
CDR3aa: CASSYGLSTDTQYF

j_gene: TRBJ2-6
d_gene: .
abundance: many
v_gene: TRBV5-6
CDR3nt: TGTGCCAGCAGCTTGGGAGAACTTCGTCTAACCCAACGCTCTGGGGCCAACGTCCTGACTTTC
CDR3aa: CASSLGELRLTQRSGANVLTF

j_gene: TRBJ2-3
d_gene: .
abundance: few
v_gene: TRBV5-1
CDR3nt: TGCGCCAGCAGCTTGGATTTGGACGGGAGTGCTAGCACAGATACGCAGTATTTT
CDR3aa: CASSLDLDGSASTDTQYF

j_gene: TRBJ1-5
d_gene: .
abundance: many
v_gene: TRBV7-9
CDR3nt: TGTGCCAGCGAGGACGGACGACAGCCCCAGCATTTT
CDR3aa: CASEDGRQPQHF

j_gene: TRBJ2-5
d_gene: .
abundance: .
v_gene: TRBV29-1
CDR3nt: TGCAGCGTTGGTGTCCCGGGAGGACAGGAGACCCAGTACTTC
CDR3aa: CSVGVPGGQETQYF

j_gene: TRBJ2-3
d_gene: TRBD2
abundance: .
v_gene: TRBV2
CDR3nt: TGTGCCACCAGTCGACTAGCGTCTAGCACAGATACGCAGTATTTT
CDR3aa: CATSRLASSTDTQYF

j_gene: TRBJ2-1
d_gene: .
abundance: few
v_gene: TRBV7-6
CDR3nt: TGTGCCAGCAGCTTTCTGGGACGGAACAATGAGCAGTTCTTC
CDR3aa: CASSFLGRNNEQFF

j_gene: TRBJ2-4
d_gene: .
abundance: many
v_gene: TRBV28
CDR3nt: TGTGCCAGCAGTTTATCCGGGATAGCCAAAAACATTCAGTACTTC
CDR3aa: CASSLSGIAKNIQYF

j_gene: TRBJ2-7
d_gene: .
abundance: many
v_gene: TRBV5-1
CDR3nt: TGCGCCAGCGGTCAGGTGGGGGCAGGAGGTTACGAGCAGTACTTC
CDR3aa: CASGQVGAGGYEQYF

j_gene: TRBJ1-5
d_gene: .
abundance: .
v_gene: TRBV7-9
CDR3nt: TGTGCCAGCAGCTTATGGGTGGGGTCCAATCAGCCCCAGCATTTT
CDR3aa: CASSLWVGSNQPQHF

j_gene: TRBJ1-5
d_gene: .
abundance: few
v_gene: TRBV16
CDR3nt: TGTGCCAGCAGCCCCACCGCCGGAATTCGCGGTCAGCCCCAGCATTTT
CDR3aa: CASSPTAGIRGQPQHF

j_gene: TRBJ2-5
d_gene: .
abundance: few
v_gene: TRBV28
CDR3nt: TGTGCCAGCAGTCCTACAGGGGGAGGGGAGACCCAGTACTTC
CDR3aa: CASSPTGGGETQYF

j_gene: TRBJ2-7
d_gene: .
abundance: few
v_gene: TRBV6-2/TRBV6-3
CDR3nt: TGTGCCAGCAGCCTACCTCCCTACGAGCAGTACTTC
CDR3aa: CASSLPPYEQYF

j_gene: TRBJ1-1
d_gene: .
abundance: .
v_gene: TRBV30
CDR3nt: TGTGCCTCCCTACAAGCTGAAGCTTTCTTT
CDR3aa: CASLQAEAFF

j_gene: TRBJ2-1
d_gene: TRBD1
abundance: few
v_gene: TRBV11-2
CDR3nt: TGTGCCAGCAGCCACCAACGAATGATAGACAGGGGTAGTGAGCAGTTCTTC
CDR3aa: CASSHQRMIDRGSEQFF

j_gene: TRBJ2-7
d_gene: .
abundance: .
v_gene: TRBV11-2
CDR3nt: TGTGCCACTACAAAGGGGGGGCCGAGGGAGCAGTACTTC
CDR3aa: CATTKGGPREQYF

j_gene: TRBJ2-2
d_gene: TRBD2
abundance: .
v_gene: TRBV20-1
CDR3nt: TGCAGTGCTCCCAGCGGGGTCCCGAACACCGGGGAGCTGTTTTTT
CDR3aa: CSAPSGVPNTGELFF

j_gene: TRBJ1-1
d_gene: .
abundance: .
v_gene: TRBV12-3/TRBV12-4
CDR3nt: TGTGCCAGCAGTTTGTTTACAGGCCATTCGGCTTTCTTT
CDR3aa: CASSLFTGHSAFF

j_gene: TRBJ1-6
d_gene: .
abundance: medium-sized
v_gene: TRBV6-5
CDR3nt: TGTGCCAGCAGTTACCGTGGGGGTCCCCTCCACTTT
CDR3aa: CASSYRGGPLHF

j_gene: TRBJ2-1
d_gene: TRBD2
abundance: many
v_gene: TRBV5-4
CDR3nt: TGTGCCAGCAGCTTTAGCGGGCGGTCCTACAATGAGCAGTTCTTC
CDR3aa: CASSFSGRSYNEQFF

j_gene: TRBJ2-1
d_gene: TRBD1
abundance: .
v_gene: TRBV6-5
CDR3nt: TGTGCCAGCAGGGCGGAGGACAGGGCATCCTACAATGAGCAGTTCTTC
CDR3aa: CASRAEDRASYNEQFF

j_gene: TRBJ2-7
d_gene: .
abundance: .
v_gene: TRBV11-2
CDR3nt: TGTGCCAGCAGTTCGGTGCCAGGGTTCGAGCAGTACTTC
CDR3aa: CASSSVPGFEQYF

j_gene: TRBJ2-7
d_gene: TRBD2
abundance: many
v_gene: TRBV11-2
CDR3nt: TGTGCCAGCACAAGAGGCTCCGTGACTAGCCACGAGCAGTACTTC
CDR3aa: CASTRGSVTSHEQYF

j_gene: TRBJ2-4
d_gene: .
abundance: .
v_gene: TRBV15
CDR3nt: TGTGCCACCAGCAGAGAGACAGGAGGCGGCGGAGCCAAAAACATTCAGTACTTC
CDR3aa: CATSRETGGGGAKNIQYF

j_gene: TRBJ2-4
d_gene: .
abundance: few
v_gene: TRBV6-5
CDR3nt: TGTGCCAGCAGCCGCGGACGGCCTTCGGAAAACATTCAGTACTTC
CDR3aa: CASSRGRPSENIQYF

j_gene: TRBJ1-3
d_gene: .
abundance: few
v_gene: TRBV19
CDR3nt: TGTGCCACCACCGCGGTATCTGGAAACACCATATATTTT
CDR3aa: CATTAVSGNTIYF

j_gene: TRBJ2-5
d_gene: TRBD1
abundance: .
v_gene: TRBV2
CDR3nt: TGTGCCAGCAGCCCCACAGGGGTAGGCGAGACCCAGTACTTC
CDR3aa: CASSPTGVGETQYF

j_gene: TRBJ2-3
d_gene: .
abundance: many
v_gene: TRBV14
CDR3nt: TGTGCCAGCAGCCAAGATTACTTGGAAACCACAGATACGCAGTATTTT
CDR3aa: CASSQDYLETTDTQYF

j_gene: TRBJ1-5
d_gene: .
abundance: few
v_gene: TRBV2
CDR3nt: TGTGCCAGCAGTGATGAGCGAAGGGGCCAGCCCCAGCATTTT
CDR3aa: CASSDERRGQPQHF

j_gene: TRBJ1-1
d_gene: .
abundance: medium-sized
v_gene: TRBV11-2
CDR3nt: TGTGCCAGCAGCTTAAGGCTTGGGACGGTCACTGAAGCTTTCTTT
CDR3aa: CASSLRLGTVTEAFF

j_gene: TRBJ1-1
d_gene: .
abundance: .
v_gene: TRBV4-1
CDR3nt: TGCGCCAGCAGCCAAGGACGGTGGAACACTGAAGCTTTCTTT
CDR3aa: CASSQGRWNTEAFF

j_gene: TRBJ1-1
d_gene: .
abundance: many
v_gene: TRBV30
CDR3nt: TGTGCCTGGAGTAGGCAGTCAGCTGAAGCTTTCTTT
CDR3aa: CAWSRQSAEAFF